This entry describes one T cell receptor (beta chain). The same CDR3 arises from other DNA sequences in this sample as well. These data come from a study of T cell clones after liver transplantation. From germline, CDR1 is SNHLY and CDR2 FYNNEI. The CDR3 length is 15 residues. Unmatched junction bases numbered 11, after V lost 5 bases and J lost 5 bases. TCRdb's table, derived via immunoSEQ multiplex PCR, lists solely in-frame clones and lacks some. Here the sample spans more than 65,000 clones, under 95% being singletons. Sequencing was performed on CD4+ T cells from blood, taken before liver transplant. This chain connects TRBV2 to TRBJ1-1; 7 bases are a match to TRBD1. This receptor was taken from a human donor who received a liver transplant. The CDR3 coding sequence is TGTGCCAGCAGTCAACAGGGGCCCCGGGGGACTGAAGCTTTCTTT. Translated, it gives CASSQQGPRGTEAFF.